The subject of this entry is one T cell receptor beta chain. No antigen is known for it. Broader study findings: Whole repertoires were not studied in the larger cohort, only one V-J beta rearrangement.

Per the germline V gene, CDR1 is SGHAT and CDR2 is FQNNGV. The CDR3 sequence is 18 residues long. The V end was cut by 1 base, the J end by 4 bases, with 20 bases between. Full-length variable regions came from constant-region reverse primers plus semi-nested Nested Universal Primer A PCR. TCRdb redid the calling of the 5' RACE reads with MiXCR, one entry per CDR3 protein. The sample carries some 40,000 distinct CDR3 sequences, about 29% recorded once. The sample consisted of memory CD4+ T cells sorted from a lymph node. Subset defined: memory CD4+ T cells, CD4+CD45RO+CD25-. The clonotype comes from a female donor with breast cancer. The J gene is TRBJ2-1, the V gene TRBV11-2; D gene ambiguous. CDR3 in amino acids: CASSLATFEVNGYNEQFF. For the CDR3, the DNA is TGTGCCAGCAGCTTAGCGACCTTCGAGGTTAACGGGTACAATGAGCAGTTCTTC.